Detailed here is one TCR beta chain. The antigen is not known. The data originate from a study of tumor-infiltrating lymphocytes in primary liver carcinoma. For the study at large: The number of productive TCRbeta reads per sample ranged from roughly 3.5 to 7.13 million and was similar across tissue types. Study conclusions and caveats: Relative to blood, tumors carried a significantly larger fraction of the repertoire in their top 250 clones (p = 0.039).

From roughly 0.55 ug of total RNA, TCR beta-specific cDNA was reverse-transcribed using a constant-region primer. What produced the TCR beta libraries was three nested multiplex PCR rounds using slightly modified ARM-PCR. A C-beta reverse primer and TRBV1-TRBV30 forward primers served in each of the first two PCR rounds, at ten to eleven cycles apiece. TCRdb reanalysed the multiplex PCR reads using MiXCR and keeps one entry per CDR3 protein. This table has 45,000 or so distinct CDR3 sequences, roughly 80% appearing once. Germline values: CDR1 SGHAT, CDR2 FQNNGV. The length of the CDR3 is 11 residues. Extraction of RNA together with DNA used about 17-31 mg of unsorted bulk tissue. Chronic HBV infection affected patients, none of whom had received treatment.

Sequenced: tumor-adjacent normal liver tissue. The receptor comes from a woman aged 30 to 39 with primary liver carcinoma and hepatitis B virus infection. The chain combines TRBV11-2 with TRBJ1-1; the D is unclear. CDR3 nucleotide sequence: TGTGTCAGTAGCACCGGGACTGAAGCTTTCTTT. This encodes CVSSTGTEAFF.